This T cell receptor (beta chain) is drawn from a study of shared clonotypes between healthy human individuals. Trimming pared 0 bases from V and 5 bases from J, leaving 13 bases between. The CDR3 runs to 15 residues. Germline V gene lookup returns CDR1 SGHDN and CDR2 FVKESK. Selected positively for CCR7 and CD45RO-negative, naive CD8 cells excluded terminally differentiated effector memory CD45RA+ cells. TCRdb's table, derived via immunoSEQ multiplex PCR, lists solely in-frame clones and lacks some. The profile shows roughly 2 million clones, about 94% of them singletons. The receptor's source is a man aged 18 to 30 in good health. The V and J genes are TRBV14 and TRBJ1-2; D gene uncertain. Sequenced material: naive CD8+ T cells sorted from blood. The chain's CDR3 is CASSQDLRDPYGYTF. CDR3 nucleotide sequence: TGTGCCAGCAGCCAAGATCTGAGGGATCCTTATGGCTACACCTTC.